The clone carrying this TCR beta chain was counted once. Antigen unknown. An end of the junction does not agree with germline; a read error may underlie this. Genomic DNA acted as the template from which TCR beta VDJ combination and CDR3 sequence profiling were carried out. Using its own MiXCR run on the reads, TCRdb lists one record per CDR3 protein. The sample contains about 210,000 distinct CDR3 sequences, 34% of which appear only once. Per germline, CDR1 SGDLS and CDR2 YYNGEE. CDR3 length: 15 residues. These data are taken from a study of CD8+CD57+ T cells in acquired aplastic anemia. On the study more broadly: CD4+ and CD8+ cells, once sorted, gave DNA averaging roughly 3 ug. CD4+ reads averaged approximately 9.9 million in healthy donors. Regarding the study as a whole: Patients shared twenty-nine CD8+ CDR3 sequences with controls. Significant differences in CD8+ Simpson's diversity were not observed between patients and controls.

The clonotype was recovered from a human donor in good health, serving as a control. Sequencing was carried out using sorted CD4+, CD8+, or CD8+CD57+ T cells (not recorded which) from PBMCs. This sequence joins TRBV9 and TRBJ1-4; 9 positions match TRBD1. CDR3 sequence reads: CAGSPQTGGNEKLFF. The CDR3 nucleotides are TGTGCCGGCAGCCCCCAGACAGGGGGGAATGAAAAACTGTTTTTT. The full variable domain, completed using reference TRBV9 and TRBJ1-4, is DSGVTQTPKHLITATGQRVTLRCSPRSGDLSVYWYQQSLDQGLQFLIQYYNGEERAKGNILERFSAQQFPDLHSELNLSSLELGDSALYFCAGSPQTGGNEKLFFGSGTQLSVL.